A single sample is the source of the 18 T cell receptor beta chains below, sequenced in a study of blood T cell repertoires in COVID-19. The table came from immunoSEQ multiplex PCR; TCRdb's copy has only in-frame clones and leaves some out. The profile shows approximately 100,000 clones, more than 80% of them singletons. Sequenced: peripheral blood. These receptors were taken from a human donor in a cohort sampled during active COVID-19.

This chain connects TRBV20-1 to TRBJ2-1; 10 bases align to TRBD2. With 3 bases clipped from V and 4 bases from J, the junction kept 6 bases outside the gene matches. The CDR3 is 15 residues long. The V gene's germline CDR1 is DFQATT and CDR2 SNEGSKA (reference sequence). In DNA, the CDR3 is TGCAGTGCTAGTCCCCCTAGCGGGGGATACAATGAGCAGTTCTTC. It yields the protein CSASPPSGGYNEQFF.

This clone was detected once. The genes are TRBV7-8 and TRBJ1-6, with D tentatively TRBD1 (5 bases). V was trimmed by 6 bases and J by 0 bases, leaving 12 bases between them. CDR3 length equals 16 residues. The germline gives CDR1 SGHVS, CDR2 FQNEAQ. The CDR3 sequence is CASSFQGSSYNSPLHF. In DNA form, the CDR3 reads TGTGCCAGCAGTTTTCAGGGTAGCTCCTATAATTCACCCCTCCACTTT.

In this sample, this clone turned up once. The chain couples TRBV6-5 to TRBJ1-5, with 7 nucleotides matching TRBD1. Germline lookup yields CDR1 MNHEY and CDR2 SVGAGI. This CDR3 has 15 residues. With V trimmed by 6 bases and J by 1 base, 6 bases remained unmatched. In DNA, the CDR3 is TGTGCCAGCAGATCGACAGGGATGAGCAATCAGCCCCAGCATTTT. The encoded protein is CASRSTGMSNQPQHF.

This clone appeared once. V gene TRBV6-5 combines with J gene TRBJ1-6; 10 bases agree with TRBD1. The CDR3 runs to 15 residues. Germline CDR1 MNHEY, CDR2 SVGAGI. After removal of 7 bases from V and 7 bases from J, the junction contained 7 bases not matched to a gene. CDR3 in amino acids: CASTLTGGGNSPLHF. The CDR3 nucleotides are TGTGCCAGCACCCTGACAGGGGGCGGCAATTCACCCCTCCACTTT.

The chain joins TRBV18 to TRBJ1-1; TRBD1 matches at 7 bases. J gave up 1 base and V 4 bases, and 3 bases lay outside the gene matches. CDR3 length equals 14 residues. Germline assignment: CDR1 KGHSH and CDR2 LQKENI. The CDR3 nucleotides are TGTGCCAGCTCACGGGACAGTGGGAACACTGAAGCTTTCTTT. This codes for CASSRDSGNTEAFF.

The chain recombines TRBV18 with TRBJ2-7; TRBD1 matches at 7 bases. Germline V gene data show CDR1 as KGHSH and CDR2 as LQKENI. CDR3 length: 12 residues. V was clipped by 5 bases and J by 7 bases; unmatched bases: 5. The CDR3 loop reads CASSDRAGEQYF. The CDR3 region has the DNA TGTGCCAGCTCAGACAGGGCCGGGGAGCAGTACTTC.

This clone has more than one count but fewer than ten. The CDR3 bases are TGTGCCAGCAGTCAGTACAATGAGCAGTTCTTC. Translated: CASSQYNEQFF. The chain is built from TRBV25-1 and TRBJ2-1; D not resolved. Germline V lookup: CDR1 MGHDK, CDR2 SYGVNS. Trimming cost V 5 bases and J 4 bases, with 3 bases left between them. The CDR3 sequence is 11 residues long.

The chain employs TRBV19 and TRBJ1-6; the match to TRBD1 covers 12 bases. V lost 5 bases, J lost 8 bases, and 10 bases stayed unmatched. Germline V CDR1 and CDR2: LNHDA, SQIVND (reference sequence). This CDR3 has 17 residues. CDR3: CASSLTGTGGGDSPLHF. The CDR3 DNA follows: TGTGCCAGTAGTCTCACCGGGACAGGGGGCGGTGATTCACCCCTCCACTTT. Combining the CDR3 with reference TRBV19 and TRBJ1-6 gives the whole variable domain DGGITQSPKYLFRKEGQNVTLSCEQNLNHDAMYWYRQDPGQGLRLIYYSQIVNDFQKGDIAEGYSVSREKKESFPLTVTSAQKNPTAFYLCASSLTGTGGGDSPLHFGNGTRLTVT.

The V call is TRBV5-1, the J call TRBJ1-1; a possible D gene is TRBD1 (6 bases). The V end lost 7 bases, the J end lost 2 bases, and 15 bases lay between the germline ends. The V gene's germline CDR1 is SGHRS and CDR2 YFSETQ. The CDR3 has 14 residues. The CDR3, as DNA: TGCGCCAGCTCCGGGGGGACATATAACACTGAAGCTTTCTTT. It encodes CASSGGTYNTEAFF.

The V gene is TRBV2, the J gene TRBJ2-3; TRBD2 matches 13 bases. The trim removed 5 bases at V and 5 bases at J, leaving 10 bases unmatched. CDR3 size: 17 residues. Germline CDR1 is SNHLY and CDR2 is FYNNEI. The CDR3 DNA reads TGTGCCAGCAGTAAAGGAACTAGCGGGGGGGCCGGAGATACGCAGTATTTT. It encodes CASSKGTSGGAGDTQYF.

The V and J genes are TRBV11-2 and TRBJ2-2; TRBD1 aligns across 7 bases. Trimming at V came to 6 bases and at J to 3 bases, leaving 7 bases not matched to a gene. The CDR3 contains 15 residues. In germline, CDR1 is SGHAT, CDR2 FQNNGV. The CDR3 region is CASRPTGRDTGELFF. As DNA, the CDR3 is TGTGCCAGCAGGCCGACAGGGCGCGACACCGGGGAGCTGTTTTTT. Together with reference TRBV11-2 and TRBJ2-2, the CDR3 gives the full variable domain: EAGVAQSPRYKIIEKRQSVAFWCNPISGHATLYWYQQILGQGPKLLIQFQNNGVVDDSQLPKDRFSAERLKGVDSTLKIQPAKLEDSAVYLCASRPTGRDTGELFFGEGSRLTVL.

The chain couples TRBV7-2 to TRBJ2-7; weak D call: TRBD2 (5 bases). Trimming cost V 1 base and J 3 bases, with 10 bases left between them. The germline CDR1 and CDR2 sequences are SGHTA and FQGNSA. The CDR3 totals 14 residues. CDR3 sequence reads: CASSLGVRDYEQYF. In DNA form, the CDR3 reads TGTGCCAGCAGCTTAGGGGTTCGGGACTACGAGCAGTACTTC.

The chain links TRBV9 to TRBJ1-1; tentatively, D is TRBD1 (5 bases). The V gene lost 3 bases and the J gene lost 5 bases, with 17 bases spanning the gap. Germline V gives CDR1 SGDLS, CDR2 YYNGEE. The CDR3 runs to 15 residues. Here the CDR3 reads CASSASVAGGTEAFF. In DNA form, the CDR3 reads TGTGCCAGCAGCGCGTCGGTCGCGGGGGGGACTGAAGCTTTCTTT.

The chain uses TRBV6-6 and TRBJ1-1; TRBD1 agrees at 11 bases. Trimming removed 6 bases from V and 8 bases from J; junction bases left unmatched: 8. Germline assignment: CDR1 MNHNY and CDR2 SVGAGI (reference sequence). The CDR3 is 14 amino acids. The CDR3 loop is CASRAGQGASEAFF. As DNA, the CDR3 is TGTGCCAGCAGGGCCGGACAGGGGGCTTCGGAAGCTTTCTTT.

V gene TRBV4-1 combines with J gene TRBJ2-3, with TRBD2 identical over 12 bases. The CDR3 runs to 18 residues. With V trimmed by 1 base and J by 5 bases, 10 bases remained unmatched. Germline CDR1 reads MGHRA; CDR2 reads YSYEKL. DNA of the CDR3: TGCGCCAGCAGCCAAGGGACGGGACTAGCGGGCCTCAGAGATACGCAGTATTTT. Translating gives CASSQGTGLAGLRDTQYF.

The chain is built from TRBV7-9 and TRBJ2-1; possibly TRBD1 for D (6 bases). Germline CDR1 SEHNR, CDR2 FQNEAQ (reference sequence). The CDR3 length is 12 residues. Trimming removed 5 bases at V and 10 bases at J, with 12 bases between. This CDR3 reads CASSPGENEQFF. CDR3 sequence (DNA): TGTGCCAGCAGCCCAGGGGAGAACGAGCAGTTCTTC.

This chain uses TRBV4-1 with TRBJ2-7; 7 bases are shared with TRBD2. The CDR3 covers 14 residues. The ends lost 4 bases at V and 0 bases at J; junction bases unmatched: 3. Looked up from germline, CDR1 is MGHRA and CDR2 is YSYEKL. The CDR3 DNA reads as TGCGCCAGCAGCCCGCGGGGGTCCTCCTACGAGCAGTACTTC. The encoded protein is CASSPRGSSYEQYF.

This clone was observed once. V usage is TRBV5-1 and J usage is TRBJ2-7; 14 bases line up with TRBD2. The CDR3 runs to 16 residues. The ends lost 3 bases at V and 0 bases at J; junction bases unmatched: 2. Germline V lookup: CDR1 SGHRS, CDR2 YFSETQ. DNA of the CDR3: TGCGCCAGCAGCTCGACTAGCGGGGGGGTCTCCTACGAGCAGTACTTC. Protein: CASSSTSGGVSYEQYF. Supplemented by reference TRBV5-1 and TRBJ2-7, the full variable domain reads KAGVTQTPRYLIKTRGQQVTLSCSPISGHRSVSWYQQTPGQGLQFLFEYFSETQRNKGNFPGRFSGRQFSNSRSEMNVSTLELGDSALYLCASSSTSGGVSYEQYFGPGTRLTVT.